This entry lists 20 T cell receptor beta chains sequenced from one sample in a study of CXCR3-negative and CXCR3-positive naive CD8 T cells. General study results and limits: Naive cells that were CXCR3-positive had more hydrophobic TRB CDR3s (compared with CXCR3-negative naive cells).

These receptors have no identified antigens. UMI-tagged TRB cDNA libraries were built via 5' RACE. TCRdb reanalyzed the 5' RACE reads and collapses them to one entry per CDR3 protein, without DNA. The sample includes about 98,000 distinct CDR3 sequences. Sample: naive CXCR3+ CD8+ T cells from blood. Sample subset: CD45RO-CCR7+CD27+CD95- naive CD8+ T cells expressing CXCR3 (TNR3+). The receptors were gathered from a human donor in good health. Some clones in this sample may be carry-over from other donors' samples.

The genes are TRBV7-3 and TRBJ2-7; with no DNA, the TCRdb D assignment of TRBD2 cannot be verified. The CDR3 is 15 residues long. In germline, CDR1 is SGHTA, CDR2 FQGTGA. CDR3 in amino acids: CASSLTPDSRGEQYF.

This CDR3 reads CASSYYLTETNYGYTF. V is TRBV6-5 and J is TRBJ1-2. Germline V gives CDR1 MNHEY, CDR2 SVGAGI. CDR3 size: 16 residues.

The chain joins TRBV29-1 to TRBJ2-1; there is no DNA to check the TCRdb D call of TRBD1. CDR3 length: 16 residues. Looked up from germline, CDR1 is SQVTM and CDR2 is ANQGSEA. The CDR3: CSVEAAPGTGDDEQFF.

This rearrangement joins TRBV5-1 to TRBJ2-2; TCRdb returns TRBD2, unconfirmable since there is no DNA. CDR1 and CDR2 from the germline V gene are SGHRS and YFSETQ. The CDR3 extends over 18 amino acids. The CDR3 reads CASSTAASGGLNTGELFF.

V and J are TRBV12-3 or TRBV12-4 and TRBJ2-3; TCRdb indicates TRBD2, and absent DNA this call remains unverified. This CDR3 is built from 20 residues. CDR3 residues: CASTRPGTSGGAVFTDTQYF.

The chain uses TRBV7-8 and TRBJ2-3; TCRdb proposes TRBD2, but this gene call is untestable without DNA. Germline assignment: CDR1 SGHVS and CDR2 FQNEAQ. The CDR3 has 16 amino acids. The chain's CDR3 is CASSSLAGDRTDTQYF.

The CDR3 spells CSARVFGGVRVSYEQYF. The rearrangement links TRBV20-1 to TRBJ2-7; the TCRdb call, TRBD2, lacks DNA for checking. The CDR3 loop spans 17 amino acids. Germline V CDR1 and CDR2: DFQATT, SNEGSKA (reference sequence).

The genes are TRBV6-2 or TRBV6-3 and TRBJ2-7; no DNA is available, so the TRBD1 call from TCRdb remains unchecked. The CDR3 contains 12 residues. Looked up from germline, CDR1 is MNHEY and CDR2 is SVGEGT. CDR3 amino acids: CASGQISYEQYF.

V is TRBV3-1 and J is TRBJ2-2; TCRdb indicates TRBD1, and absent DNA this call remains unverified. This CDR3 has 17 residues. Per the germline V gene, CDR1 is LGHDT and CDR2 is YNNKEL (reference sequence). This CDR3 reads CASSQDTGGANTGELFF.

This chain joins TRBV12-5 and TRBJ2-7; TCRdb indicates TRBD1, and absent DNA this call remains unverified. Per germline, CDR1 LGHNT and CDR2 FRNRAP. The CDR3 has 16 residues. The CDR3: CASGLHGTLYAYEQYF.

The genes are TRBV11-2 and TRBJ2-3; the D call from TCRdb, TRBD2, cannot be confirmed without DNA. Germline CDR1 SGHAT, CDR2 FQNNGV. The CDR3 loop spans 16 amino acids. This CDR3 is CASSWTSGGLWDTQYF.

This chain uses TRBV7-3 with TRBJ2-7. Germline V gene sequence: CDR1 SGHTA, CDR2 FQGTGA. CDR3 size: 15 residues. This CDR3 is CASSWETGGPYEQYF.

This chain links TRBV20-1 with TRBJ2-7; TCRdb calls TRBD1, which cannot be checked without DNA. CDR1 DFQATT and CDR2 SNEGSKA come from the germline V gene (reference sequence). The CDR3 has 13 residues. CDR3 sequence: CSARVEGIYEQYF.

The chain links TRBV7-9 to TRBJ2-7; TCRdb picks TRBD2, but there is no DNA to check that call. This CDR3 is built from 15 residues. CDR1 is SEHNR, CDR2 FQNEAQ, per germline (reference sequence). CDR3 in amino acids: CASSSFSGEASEQYF.

The rearrangement joins TRBV6-5 to TRBJ2-5; TCRdb proposes TRBD1, but this gene call is untestable without DNA. Germline lookup yields CDR1 MNHEY and CDR2 SVGAGI. The CDR3 loop spans 17 amino acids. The CDR3 is CASSSFQGRAGQETQYF.

This rearrangement joins TRBV11-3 to TRBJ2-7; the D call of TRBD1 rests on TCRdb alone, since no DNA is present to check it. In germline, CDR1 is SGHNT, CDR2 YENEEA. This CDR3 region has 16 residues. This CDR3 is CASSLRAGRQTYEQYF. The full variable domain, completed using reference TRBV11-3 and TRBJ2-7, is EAGVVQSPRYKIIEKKQPVAFWCNPISGHNTLYWYLQNLGQGPELLIRYENEEAVDDSQLPKDRFSAERLKGVDSTLKIQPAELGDSAVYLCASSLRAGRQTYEQYFGPGTRLTVT.

The gene calls are TRBV7-2 and TRBJ2-7; TCRdb indicates TRBD2, and absent DNA this call remains unverified. The CDR3 consists of 16 residues. Germline CDR1 SGHTA, CDR2 FQGNSA. CDR3 loop: CACSEAGTSPSYEQYF.

The chain carries TRBV12-3 or TRBV12-4 and TRBJ2-5; TCRdb gives TRBD1 as the D gene, but with no DNA this cannot be confirmed. The CDR3 is made up of 13 amino acids. This CDR3 reads CASTLDRLETQYF.

This chain links TRBV7-9 with TRBJ2-2; TCRdb indicates TRBD1, and absent DNA this call remains unverified. The CDR3 sequence is 15 residues long. Germline CDR1 is SEHNR and CDR2 is FQNEAQ (reference sequence). The CDR3 protein is CASSLDAGWTGELFF. The whole variable domain, remainder taken from reference TRBV7-9 and TRBJ2-2, is DTGVSQNPRHKITKRGQNVTFRCDPISEHNRLYWYRQTLGQGPEFLTYFQNEAQLEKSRLLSDRFSAERPKGSFSTLEIQRTEQGDSAMYLCASSLDAGWTGELFFGEGSRLTVL.

The CDR3 is CASSLTIETSDYYNEQFF. The rearrangement joins TRBV7-3 to TRBJ2-1. Per germline, CDR1 SGHTA and CDR2 FQGTGA. The CDR3 is made up of 18 amino acids.